Presented here are 18 T cell receptor beta chains from one specimen sequenced in a study of blood T cells in healthy people across ages. The authors ran a second PCR of roughly 6 to 12 cycles using a sample-barcoded 5' primer and a J-beta primer mix. TCRdb reanalysed the 5' RACE reads using MiXCR and keeps one entry per CDR3 protein. The table has some 1.4 million distinct CDR3 sequences, approximately 40% seen once; the top ten hold 6.5% to 10%. Sequenced: blood. The receptors were sampled from a woman aged 18-29 years in good health.

This chain links TRBV28 with TRBJ2-7, with D unresolved. Germline CDR1 and CDR2: MDHEN and SYDVKM. Trimming took off 8 bases at V and 0 bases at J, with 11 bases between the two ends. The CDR3 is 13 residues long. CDR3 in DNA: TGTGCCAGCGGACCGCCGATCTCCTACGAGCAGTACTTC. Its translation: CASGPPISYEQYF.

The sample holds many counts of this clonotype. The chain has TRBV5-1 and TRBJ2-1; D is uncertain. The end of the DNA is better explained by TRBJ2-7, so the J call may be wrong. CDR1 is SGHRS, CDR2 YFSETQ, per germline. The CDR3 loop spans 13 amino acids. DNA for the CDR3: TGCGCCAGCAGCTTGGGAACCTACAATGAGCAGTACTTC. As protein: CASSLGTYNEQYF.

This clonotype was detected a few times. The V gene is TRBV28, the J gene TRBJ1-1; D gene unclear. V was pared by 5 bases and J by 1 base, with 11 bases between. Germline loops: CDR1 MDHEN, CDR2 SYDVKM. The CDR3 spans 14 residues. CDR3: CASSLEGENTEAFF. The DNA of the CDR3 is TGTGCCAGCAGTCTGGAGGGTGAGAACACTGAAGCTTTCTTT.

The chain joins TRBV28 to TRBJ2-7; tentatively, D is TRBD1 or TRBD2 (5 bases each). V was trimmed by 2 bases and J by 3 bases, leaving 17 bases between them. The CDR3 is 16 residues long. The germline V gene encodes CDR1 MDHEN and CDR2 SYDVKM. DNA for the CDR3: TGTGCCAGCAGTTTAATAGAGGGGCTCGGAGACTACGAGCAGTACTTC. Residues: CASSLIEGLGDYEQYF.

The chain carries TRBV20-1 and TRBJ2-1, with 9 bases identical to TRBD2. The CDR3 sequence is 16 residues long. V lost 6 bases, J lost 3 bases, and 12 bases stayed unmatched. CDR1 and CDR2 (germline): DFQATT, SNEGSKA (reference sequence). CDR3 amino acids: CSATNTRLADYNEQFF. The CDR3 DNA follows: TGCAGTGCCACTAACACCAGACTAGCGGACTACAATGAGCAGTTCTTC.

This clonotype showed up just a few times. The rearrangement joins TRBV7-9 to TRBJ2-7, with 8 bases aligning to TRBD1. Trimming cost V 7 bases and J 2 bases; bases outside gene matches: 7. CDR3 size: 14 residues. Per the germline V gene, CDR1 is SEHNR and CDR2 is FQNEAQ (reference sequence). In nucleotides, the CDR3 is TGTGCCAGCATCCTCGGGACAGGTCCCTACGAGCAGTACTTC. Its protein product is CASILGTGPYEQYF. The variable domain in full, completed from reference TRBV7-9 and TRBJ2-7, reads DTGVSQNPRHKITKRGQNVTFRCDPISEHNRLYWYRQTLGQGPEFLTYFQNEAQLEKSRLLSDRFSAERPKGSFSTLEIQRTEQGDSAMYLCASILGTGPYEQYFGPGTRLTVT.

The rearrangement uses TRBV7-2 and TRBJ2-1, with 10 bases matching TRBD2. The germline V gene encodes CDR1 SGHTA and CDR2 FQGNSA. J was trimmed by 3 bases and V by 4 bases; bases with no gene match: 6. The CDR3 contains 16 residues. In DNA, the CDR3 is TGTGCCAGCAGCTCGAAGCGGGAGGGCCACTACAATGAGCAGTTCTTC. Translation gives CASSSKREGHYNEQFF.

This clonotype has just a few counts. The chain employs TRBV29-1 and TRBJ2-7; weak D call: TRBD2 (7 bases). Trimming took 1 base from V and 4 from J, leaving 11 bases between them. CDR3 size: 13 residues. Germline V CDR1 and CDR2: SQVTM, ANQGSEA. The CDR3: CSVEGGGSYEQYF. The CDR3 bases are TGCAGCGTTGAAGGCGGGGGCTCATACGAGCAGTACTTC.

This rearrangement joins TRBV20-1 to TRBJ2-2; 8 bases fit TRBD1. V lost 0 bases and J lost 4; bases outside the gene matches: 4. Germline V CDR1 and CDR2: DFQATT, SNEGSKA (reference sequence). CDR3 length: 15 residues. CDR3 sequence reads: CSAREPGGVTGELFF. DNA for the CDR3: TGCAGTGCTAGAGAGCCAGGGGGCGTCACCGGGGAGCTGTTTTTT.

This chain connects TRBV24-1 to TRBJ2-7; D may be TRBD1 or TRBD2 (5 bases each). The CDR3 is made up of 13 amino acids. Germline values: CDR1 KGHDR, CDR2 SFDVKD. Trimming cost V 5 bases and J 3 bases, with 10 bases left between them. The CDR3 loop is CATSGRDGYEQYF. CDR3 sequence (DNA): TGTGCCACCAGTGGCCGGGACGGCTACGAGCAGTACTTC.

This clonotype has at least ten counts. The chain links TRBV6-6 to TRBJ2-7; D possibly matches TRBD1 or TRBD2 (5 bases each). The germline V gene has CDR1 MNHNY and CDR2 SVGAGI (reference sequence). The length of the CDR3 is 14 residues. V lost 7 bases and J 0 bases, leaving 13 bases between the germline ends. The CDR3 loop is CASMRGLSSYEQYF. CDR3 sequence (DNA): TGTGCCAGCATGAGGGGATTAAGCTCCTACGAGCAGTACTTC.

This clonotype was detected a few times. The rearrangement uses TRBV12-3 or TRBV12-4 and TRBJ1-5, with D maybe TRBD1 (5 bases). The CDR3 extends over 16 amino acids. V shed 8 bases and J shed 5 bases, with 22 bases lying between them. The DNA for the CDR3 is TGTGCCAGCCAGAACTCGGCTTTTGGGGGGGATCAGCCCCAGCATTTT. Residues: CASQNSAFGGDQPQHF.

The genes are TRBV12-3 or TRBV12-4 and TRBJ1-3; 9 nucleotides match TRBD1. The CDR3 has 15 amino acids. Unmatched junction bases numbered 5, after V lost 6 bases and J lost 2 bases. CDR3 loop: CASRVQGAPGNTIYF. CDR3 nucleotide sequence: TGTGCCAGCAGGGTACAGGGGGCGCCTGGAAACACCATATATTTT.

The chain carries TRBV6-1 and TRBJ1-3, with D unclear. The CDR3 covers 14 residues. In germline, CDR1 is MNHNS, CDR2 SASEGT. V was shortened by 3 bases and J by 2 bases, with 8 bases between the two germline ends. The CDR3 loop is CASSDASPGNTIYF. CDR3 DNA sequence: TGTGCCAGCAGTGACGCTTCTCCTGGAAACACCATATATTTT.

This clonotype was counted between two and nine times. The rearrangement links TRBV7-9 to TRBJ1-2; tentatively, D is TRBD1 (5 bases). The CDR3 is made up of 16 amino acids. Trimming shortened V by 3 bases and J by 0 bases, and 14 bases separated the two germline ends. The germline CDR1 and CDR2 sequences are SEHNR and FQNEAQ (reference sequence). CDR3 nucleotides: TGTGCCAGCAGCTTGGGGGTAGTGGACTCTAACTATGGCTACACCTTC. Protein sequence: CASSLGVVDSNYGYTF.

Only a few counts were recorded for this clonotype. The chain is built from TRBV19 and TRBJ2-5, with D possibly being TRBD2 (5 bases). The CDR3 is 13 amino acids. The V end lost 5 bases, the J end lost 1 base, and 8 bases lay between the germline ends. Germline V gene sequence: CDR1 LNHDA, CDR2 SQIVND (reference sequence). CDR3 protein: CASSGSPQETQYF. CDR3 in DNA: TGTGCCAGTAGTGGGAGTCCCCAAGAGACCCAGTACTTC.

This clonotype was seen only once. The germline gene is not matched at one end of the junction; a read error may be the cause. The V gene is TRBV29-1, the J gene TRBJ1-2; D possibly corresponds to TRBD1 (6 bases). CDR1 SQVTM and CDR2 ANQGSEA come from the germline V gene. This CDR3 comprises 14 residues. CDR3 coding DNA: TGCAGCGTCGAGCGACAGGTTGCCCCTTATGGCTACACCTTT. This encodes CSVERQVAPYGYTF.

This clonotype was seen at least ten times. The chain joins TRBV29-1 to TRBJ2-1; 8 bases line up with TRBD2. Germline-derived CDR1 and CDR2 are SQVTM and ANQGSEA. With 3 bases clipped from V and 7 bases from J, the junction kept 8 bases outside the gene matches. The CDR3 runs to 14 residues. This CDR3 reads CSVDAPAGDNEQFF. The CDR3 bases are TGCAGCGTTGACGCCCCAGCGGGAGATAATGAGCAGTTCTTC.